This T cell receptor (beta chain) was found in a study of identical twins. This CDR3 contains 12 residues. V lost 6 bases, J lost 10 bases, and 15 bases lay in between. The V gene's germline CDR1 is MNHEY and CDR2 SVGAGI. One entry per CDR3 protein, called by TCRdb with MiXCR from the 5' RACE reads. The table includes approximately 600,000 distinct CDR3 sequences, 7.1% detected once. General study points: In monozygotic twins, models underestimated the sharing of out-of-frame TCR alpha.

This clonotype was observed a handful of times. Its antigen is unidentified. These sequences were also reported in another study, on yellow fever vaccine responses in identical twins.

Sequencing was done on a sample of PBMCs. This receptor was identified in a woman in her late teens or twenties in good health. The chain joins TRBV6-5 to TRBJ1-1; tentative D call: TRBD1 (6 bases). The CDR3 region is CASRNYEGGAFF. The CDR3 DNA sequence: TGTGCCAGCAGGAACTACGAGGGGGGAGCTTTCTTT.